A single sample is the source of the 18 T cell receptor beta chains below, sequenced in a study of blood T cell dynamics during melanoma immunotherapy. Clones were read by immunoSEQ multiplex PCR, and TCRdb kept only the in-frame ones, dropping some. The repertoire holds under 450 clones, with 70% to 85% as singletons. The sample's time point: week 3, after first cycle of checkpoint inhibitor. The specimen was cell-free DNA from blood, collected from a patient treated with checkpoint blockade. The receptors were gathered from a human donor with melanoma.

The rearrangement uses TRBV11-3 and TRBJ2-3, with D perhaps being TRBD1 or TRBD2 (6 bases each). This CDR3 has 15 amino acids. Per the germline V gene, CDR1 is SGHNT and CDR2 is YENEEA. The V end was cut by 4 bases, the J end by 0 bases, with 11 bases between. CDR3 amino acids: CASSSWGASTDTQYF. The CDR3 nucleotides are TGTGCCAGCAGCTCATGGGGGGCGAGCACAGATACGCAGTATTTT. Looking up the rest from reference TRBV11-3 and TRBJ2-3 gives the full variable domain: EAGVVQSPRYKIIEKKQPVAFWCNPISGHNTLYWYLQNLGQGPELLIRYENEEAVDDSQLPKDRFSAERLKGVDSTLKIQPAELGDSAVYLCASSSWGASTDTQYFGPGTRLTVL.

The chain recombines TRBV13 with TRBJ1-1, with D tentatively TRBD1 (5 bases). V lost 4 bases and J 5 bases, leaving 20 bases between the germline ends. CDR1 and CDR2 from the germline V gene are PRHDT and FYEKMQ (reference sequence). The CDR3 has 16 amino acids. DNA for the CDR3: TGTGCCAGCAGCTCCCCCCGGGGAGGGGTAGGGACTGAAGCTTTCTTT. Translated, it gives CASSSPRGGVGTEAFF.

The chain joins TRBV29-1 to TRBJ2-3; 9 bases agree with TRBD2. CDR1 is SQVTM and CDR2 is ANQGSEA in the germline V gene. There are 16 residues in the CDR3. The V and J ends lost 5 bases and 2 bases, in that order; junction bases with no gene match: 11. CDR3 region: CSVSAASGDITDTQYF. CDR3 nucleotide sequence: TGCAGCGTTTCCGCGGCTAGCGGGGATATCACAGATACGCAGTATTTT.

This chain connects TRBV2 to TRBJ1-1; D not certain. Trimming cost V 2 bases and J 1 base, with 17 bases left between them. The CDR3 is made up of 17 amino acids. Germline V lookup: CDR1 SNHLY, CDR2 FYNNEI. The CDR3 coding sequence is TGTGCCAGCAGTGAAAGCGTAACGGACCCCCAGAACACTGAAGCTTTCTTT. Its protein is CASSESVTDPQNTEAFF.

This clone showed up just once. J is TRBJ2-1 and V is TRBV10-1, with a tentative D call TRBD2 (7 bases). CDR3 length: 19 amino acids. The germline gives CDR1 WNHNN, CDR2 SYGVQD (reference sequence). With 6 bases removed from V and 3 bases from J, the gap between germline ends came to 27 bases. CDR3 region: CASRSPLGGAPALYNEQFF. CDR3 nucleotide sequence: TGCGCCAGCAGATCCCCCTTGGGGGGGGCTCCGGCCCTCTACAATGAGCAGTTCTTC.

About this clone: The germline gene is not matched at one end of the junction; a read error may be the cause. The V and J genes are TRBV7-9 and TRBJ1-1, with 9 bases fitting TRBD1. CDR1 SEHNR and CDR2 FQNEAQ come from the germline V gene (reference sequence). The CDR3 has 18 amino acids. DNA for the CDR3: TGTGCCAGCAACTTAGAGTACAGGGGGCCCATGACGGGCACTGAAGCTTTCTTT. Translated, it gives CASNLEYRGPMTGTEAFF.

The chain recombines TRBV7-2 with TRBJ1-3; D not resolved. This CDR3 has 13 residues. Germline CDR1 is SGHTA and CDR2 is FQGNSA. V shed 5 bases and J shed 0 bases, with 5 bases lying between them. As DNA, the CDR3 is TGTGCCAGCAGCCCGGACTCTGGAAACACCATATATTTT. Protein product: CASSPDSGNTIYF.

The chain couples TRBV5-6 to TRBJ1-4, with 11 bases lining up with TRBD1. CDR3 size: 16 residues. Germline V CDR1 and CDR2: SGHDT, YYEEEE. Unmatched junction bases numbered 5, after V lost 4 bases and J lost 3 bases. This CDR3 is CASSTGTGGANEKLFF. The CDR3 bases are TGTGCCAGCAGCACCGGGACAGGGGGTGCTAATGAAAAACTGTTTTTT.

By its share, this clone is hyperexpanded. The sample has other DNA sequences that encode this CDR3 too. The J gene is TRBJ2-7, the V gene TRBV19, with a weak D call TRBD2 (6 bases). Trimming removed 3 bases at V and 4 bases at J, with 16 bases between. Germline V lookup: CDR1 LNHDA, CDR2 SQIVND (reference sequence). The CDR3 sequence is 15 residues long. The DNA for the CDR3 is TGTGCCAGTAGTATCACCTCGGGGGTCGGATACGAGCAGTACTTC. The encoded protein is CASSITSGVGYEQYF.

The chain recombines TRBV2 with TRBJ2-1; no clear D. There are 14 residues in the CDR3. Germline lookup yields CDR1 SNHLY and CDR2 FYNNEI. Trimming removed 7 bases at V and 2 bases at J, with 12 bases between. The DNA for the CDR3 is TGTGCCAGCACCGACGGTTACACCTACAATGAGCAGTTCTTC. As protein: CASTDGYTYNEQFF.

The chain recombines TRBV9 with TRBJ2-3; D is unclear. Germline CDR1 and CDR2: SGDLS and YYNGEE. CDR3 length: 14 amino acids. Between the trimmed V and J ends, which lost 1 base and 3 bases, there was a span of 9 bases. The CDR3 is CASSVFPGTDTQYF. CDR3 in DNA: TGTGCCAGCAGCGTATTCCCCGGAACAGATACGCAGTATTTT. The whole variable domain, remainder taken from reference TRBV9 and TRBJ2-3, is DSGVTQTPKHLITATGQRVTLRCSPRSGDLSVYWYQQSLDQGLQFLIQYYNGEERAKGNILERFSAQQFPDLHSELNLSSLELGDSALYFCASSVFPGTDTQYFGPGTRLTVL.

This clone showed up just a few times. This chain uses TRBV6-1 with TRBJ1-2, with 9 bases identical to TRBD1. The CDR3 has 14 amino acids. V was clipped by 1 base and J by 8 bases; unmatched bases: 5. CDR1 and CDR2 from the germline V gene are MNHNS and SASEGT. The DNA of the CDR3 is TGTGCCAGCAGTGAAGTGACAGGGGGTTGGGGCTACACCTTC. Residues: CASSEVTGGWGYTF.

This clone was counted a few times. CDR3 sequence (DNA): TGTGCCAGCAGTTCCTCCCACAGGGTTAGCACAGATACGCAGTATTTT. Its translation is CASSSSHRVSTDTQYF. This chain joins TRBV7-9 and TRBJ2-3; D may be TRBD1 (6 bases). The germline V and J ends were trimmed by 6 bases and 0 bases, with 16 bases remaining between them. CDR3 size: 16 residues. Germline CDR1 and CDR2: SEHNR and FQNEAQ (reference sequence).

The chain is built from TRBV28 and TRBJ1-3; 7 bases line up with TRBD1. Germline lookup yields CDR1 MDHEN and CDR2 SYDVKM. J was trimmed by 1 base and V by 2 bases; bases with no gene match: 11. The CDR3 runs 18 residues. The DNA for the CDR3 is TGTGCCAGCAGTTTAGGTCCGGCAGGGGGTAGGTCTGGAAACACCATATATTTT. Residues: CASSLGPAGGRSGNTIYF.

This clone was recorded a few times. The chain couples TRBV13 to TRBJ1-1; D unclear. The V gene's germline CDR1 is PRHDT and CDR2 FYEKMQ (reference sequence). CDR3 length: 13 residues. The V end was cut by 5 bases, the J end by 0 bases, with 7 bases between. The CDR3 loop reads CASSPGMNTEAFF. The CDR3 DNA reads TGTGCCAGCAGCCCCGGTATGAACACTGAAGCTTTCTTT.

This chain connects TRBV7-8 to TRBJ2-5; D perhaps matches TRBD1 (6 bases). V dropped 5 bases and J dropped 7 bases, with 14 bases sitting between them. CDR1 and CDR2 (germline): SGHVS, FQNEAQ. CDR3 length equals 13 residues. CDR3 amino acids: CASSRTAGGTQYF. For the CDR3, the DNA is TGTGCCAGCAGCCGGACAGCCGGCGGGACCCAGTACTTC.

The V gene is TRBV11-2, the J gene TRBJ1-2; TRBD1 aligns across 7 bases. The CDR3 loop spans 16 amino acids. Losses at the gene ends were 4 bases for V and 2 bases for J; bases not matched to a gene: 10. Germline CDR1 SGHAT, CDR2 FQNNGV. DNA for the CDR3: TGTGCCAGCAGCTCCTCCGGGACAGAATTCAACTATGGCTACACCTTC. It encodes CASSSSGTEFNYGYTF.

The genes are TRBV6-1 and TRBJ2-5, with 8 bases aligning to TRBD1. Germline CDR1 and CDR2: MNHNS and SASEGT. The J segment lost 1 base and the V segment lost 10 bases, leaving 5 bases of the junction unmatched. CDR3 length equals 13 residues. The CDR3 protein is CATPDRAQETQYF. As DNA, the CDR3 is TGTGCCACCCCGGACAGGGCCCAAGAGACCCAGTACTTC.